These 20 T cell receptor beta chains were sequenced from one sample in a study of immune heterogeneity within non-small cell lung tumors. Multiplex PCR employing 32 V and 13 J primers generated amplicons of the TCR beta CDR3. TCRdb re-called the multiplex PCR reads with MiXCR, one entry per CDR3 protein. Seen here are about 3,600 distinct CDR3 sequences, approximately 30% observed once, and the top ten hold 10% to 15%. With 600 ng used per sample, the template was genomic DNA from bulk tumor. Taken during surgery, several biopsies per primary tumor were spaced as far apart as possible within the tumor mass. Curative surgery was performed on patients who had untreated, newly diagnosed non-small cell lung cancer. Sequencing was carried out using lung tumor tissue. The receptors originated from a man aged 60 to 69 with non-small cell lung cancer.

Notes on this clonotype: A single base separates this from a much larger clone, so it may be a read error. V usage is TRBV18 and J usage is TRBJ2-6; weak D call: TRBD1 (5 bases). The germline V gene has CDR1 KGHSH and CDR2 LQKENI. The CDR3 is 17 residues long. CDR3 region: CAISPPFQGIGANVLTF. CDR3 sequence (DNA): TGTGCCATCTCACCACCTTTCCAGGGCATCGGGGCCAACGTCCTGACTTTC.

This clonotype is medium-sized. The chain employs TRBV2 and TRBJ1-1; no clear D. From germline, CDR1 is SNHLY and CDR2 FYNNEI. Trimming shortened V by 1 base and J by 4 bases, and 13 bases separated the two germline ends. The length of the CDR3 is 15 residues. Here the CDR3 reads CASSEEGGRATEAFF. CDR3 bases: TGTGCCAGCAGTGAAGAAGGAGGGAGAGCCACTGAAGCTTTCTTT.

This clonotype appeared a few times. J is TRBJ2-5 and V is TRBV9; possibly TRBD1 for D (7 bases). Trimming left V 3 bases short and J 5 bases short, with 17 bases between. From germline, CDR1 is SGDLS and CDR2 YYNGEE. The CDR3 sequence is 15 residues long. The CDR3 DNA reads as TGTGCCAGCAGCGCCTCGGAGGGGGCATGGGAGACCCAGTACTTC. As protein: CASSASEGAWETQYF.

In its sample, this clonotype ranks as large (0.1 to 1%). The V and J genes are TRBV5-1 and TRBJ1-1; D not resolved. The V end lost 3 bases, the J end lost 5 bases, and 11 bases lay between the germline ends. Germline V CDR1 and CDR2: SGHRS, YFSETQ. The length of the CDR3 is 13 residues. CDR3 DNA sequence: TGCGCCAGCAGCTCCGACCCGAAGACTGAAGCTTTCTTT. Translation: CASSSDPKTEAFF.

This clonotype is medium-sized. CDR3 protein: CSATGWQILRGYTF. CDR3 coding DNA: TGCAGTGCCACCGGTTGGCAGATCCTTCGCGGCTACACCTTC. The chain carries TRBV20-1 and TRBJ1-2; unclear D gene. Germline V CDR1 and CDR2: DFQATT, SNEGSKA (reference sequence). This CDR3 has 14 amino acids. V dropped 6 bases and J dropped 8 bases, with 22 bases sitting between them.

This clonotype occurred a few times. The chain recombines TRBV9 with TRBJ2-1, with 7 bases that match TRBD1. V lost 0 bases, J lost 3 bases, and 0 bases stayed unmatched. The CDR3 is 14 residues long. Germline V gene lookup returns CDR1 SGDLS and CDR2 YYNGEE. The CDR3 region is CASSVGQGYNEQFF. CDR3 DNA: TGTGCCAGCAGCGTAGGACAGGGCTACAATGAGCAGTTCTTC.

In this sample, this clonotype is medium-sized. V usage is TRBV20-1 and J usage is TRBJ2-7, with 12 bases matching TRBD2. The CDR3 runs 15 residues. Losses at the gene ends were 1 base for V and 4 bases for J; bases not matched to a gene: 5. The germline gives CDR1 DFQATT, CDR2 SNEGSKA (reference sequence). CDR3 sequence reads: CSARGRTSGKYEQYF. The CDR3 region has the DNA TGCAGTGCTAGAGGGAGGACTAGCGGGAAGTACGAGCAGTACTTC.

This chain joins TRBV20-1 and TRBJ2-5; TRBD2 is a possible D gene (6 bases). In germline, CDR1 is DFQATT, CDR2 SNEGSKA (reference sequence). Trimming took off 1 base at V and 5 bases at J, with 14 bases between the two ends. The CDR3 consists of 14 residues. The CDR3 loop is CSARVAPGRETQYF. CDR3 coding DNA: TGCAGTGCTAGAGTTGCGCCGGGGAGGGAGACCCAGTACTTC.

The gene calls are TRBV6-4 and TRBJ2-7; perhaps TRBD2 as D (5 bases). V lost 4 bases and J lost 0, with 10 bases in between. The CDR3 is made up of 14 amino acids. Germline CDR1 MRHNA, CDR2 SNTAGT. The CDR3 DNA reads TGTGCCAGCAGTGCCGACTATAGCTCCTACGAGCAGTACTTC. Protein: CASSADYSSYEQYF.

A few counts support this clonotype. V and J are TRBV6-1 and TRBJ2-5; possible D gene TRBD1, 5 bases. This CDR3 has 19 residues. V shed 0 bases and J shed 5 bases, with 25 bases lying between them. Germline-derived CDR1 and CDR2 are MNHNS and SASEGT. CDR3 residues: CASSEARLYGTGSAETQYF. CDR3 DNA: TGTGCCAGCAGTGAAGCGCGATTATATGGTACAGGATCGGCGGAGACCCAGTACTTC.

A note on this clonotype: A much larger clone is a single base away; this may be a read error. This chain's CDR3 is CSATVWDMTYEQYF. The CDR3 DNA reads as TGCAGTGCTACAGTCTGGGACATGACCTACGAGCAGTACTTC. This chain uses TRBV20-1 with TRBJ2-7; tentative D call: TRBD1 (6 bases). V shed 4 bases and J shed 2 bases, with 15 bases lying between them. Germline loops: CDR1 DFQATT, CDR2 SNEGSKA (reference sequence). The CDR3 sequence is 14 residues long.

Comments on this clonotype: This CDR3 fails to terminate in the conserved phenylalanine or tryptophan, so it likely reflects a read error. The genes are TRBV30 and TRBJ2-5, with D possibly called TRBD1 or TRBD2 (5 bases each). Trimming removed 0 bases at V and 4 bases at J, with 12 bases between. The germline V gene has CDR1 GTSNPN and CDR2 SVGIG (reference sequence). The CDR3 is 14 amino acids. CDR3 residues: CAWSVPGRRETQYL. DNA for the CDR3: TGTGCCTGGAGTGTACCGGGACGGCGAGAGACCCAGTACTTA.

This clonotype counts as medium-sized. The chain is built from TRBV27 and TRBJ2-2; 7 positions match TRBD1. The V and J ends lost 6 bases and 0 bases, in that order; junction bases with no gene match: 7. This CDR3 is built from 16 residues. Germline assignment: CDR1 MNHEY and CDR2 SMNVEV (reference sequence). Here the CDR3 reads CASSLRDSANTGELFF. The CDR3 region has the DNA TGTGCCAGCAGCCTTCGGGACAGCGCGAACACCGGGGAGCTGTTTTTT.

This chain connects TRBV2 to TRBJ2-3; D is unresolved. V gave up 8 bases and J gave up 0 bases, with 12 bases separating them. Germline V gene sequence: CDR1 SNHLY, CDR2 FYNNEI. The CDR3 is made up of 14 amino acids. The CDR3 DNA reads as TGTGCCAGCTGCCGCGAGGTTAGCACAGATACGCAGTATTTT. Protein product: CASCREVSTDTQYF.

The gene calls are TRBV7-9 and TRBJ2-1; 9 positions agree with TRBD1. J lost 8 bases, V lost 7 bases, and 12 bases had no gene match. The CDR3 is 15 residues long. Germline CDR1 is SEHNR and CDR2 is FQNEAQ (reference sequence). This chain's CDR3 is CASILGTGIRDEQFF. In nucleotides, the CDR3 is TGTGCCAGCATTCTCGGGACAGGGATTAGGGATGAGCAGTTCTTC.

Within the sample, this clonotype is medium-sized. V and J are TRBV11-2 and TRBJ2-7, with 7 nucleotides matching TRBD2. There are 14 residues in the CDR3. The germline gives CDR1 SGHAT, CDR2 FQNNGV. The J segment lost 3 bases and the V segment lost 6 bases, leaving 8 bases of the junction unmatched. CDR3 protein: CASSFLASGYEQYF. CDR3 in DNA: TGTGCCAGCAGTTTCCTGGCTAGCGGCTACGAGCAGTACTTC.

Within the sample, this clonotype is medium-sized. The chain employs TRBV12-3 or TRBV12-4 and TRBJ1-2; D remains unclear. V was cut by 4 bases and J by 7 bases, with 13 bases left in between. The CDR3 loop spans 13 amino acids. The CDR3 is CASSSSGNGGYTF. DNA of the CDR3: TGTGCCAGCAGTTCATCGGGCAACGGTGGCTACACCTTC.

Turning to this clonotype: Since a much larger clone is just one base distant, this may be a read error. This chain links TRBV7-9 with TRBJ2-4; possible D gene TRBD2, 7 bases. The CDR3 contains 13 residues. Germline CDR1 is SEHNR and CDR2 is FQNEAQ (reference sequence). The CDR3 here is CATSLRGGDIQYF. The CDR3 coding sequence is TGTGCCACCAGCTTGAGAGGGGGGGACATTCAGTACTTC.

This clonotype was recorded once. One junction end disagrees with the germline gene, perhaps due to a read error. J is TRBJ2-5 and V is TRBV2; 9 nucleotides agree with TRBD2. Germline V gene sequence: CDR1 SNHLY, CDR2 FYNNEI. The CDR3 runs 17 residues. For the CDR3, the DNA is TGTGCCAGCAGACTCGGACTAGCGTCAAGGGGCTCGGAGACCCGGTACTTC. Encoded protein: CASRLGLASRGSETRYF.

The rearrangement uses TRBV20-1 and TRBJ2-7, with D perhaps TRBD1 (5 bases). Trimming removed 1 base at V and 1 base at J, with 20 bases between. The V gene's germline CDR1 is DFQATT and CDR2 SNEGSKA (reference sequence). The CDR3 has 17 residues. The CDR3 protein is CSARGDLVGQGSYEQYF. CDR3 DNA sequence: TGCAGTGCTAGAGGAGATTTAGTAGGTCAGGGATCCTACGAGCAGTACTTC.